This T cell receptor beta chain was identified in a study of cytomegalovirus exposure and HLA in healthy donors. Background on the study: In a previous analysis, nearly 120 million unique TCR beta sequences were found from 150 million to 200 million T cells. The study placed around 80% of its roughly 410 genotyped donors in the Caucasian-associated ancestry cluster. General study points: A missense variant in DCLRE1C was later tied to TCR beta V- and J-gene trimming.

Germline V gene sequence: CDR1 MDHEN, CDR2 SYDVKM. The CDR3 consists of 18 residues. The study ran its PCR with 60 Vbeta and 13 Jbeta primers. TCRdb's copy holds only in-frame clones and misses some; the assay was immunoSEQ multiplex PCR. The sample lists 160,000 or so clones, about 85% occurring once. Concerning this clone itself: The antigen is unknown. The junction departs from the called germline gene at one end, perhaps through a read error.

The chain combines TRBV28 with TRBJ1-4, with D tentatively TRBD1 (6 bases). Sequenced material: PBMCs. The TCR originated in a woman aged 18-30 years in good health and CMV-seronegative. The CDR3 nucleotides read TGTGCCAGCCGTTTACGGCGCTGGGGGGGCCCCCGTAATGAAAAACTGTTTTTT. Translating gives CASRLRRWGGPRNEKLFF.